The rows below give T cell receptor beta chains drawn from one sample of a study of blood T cell repertoires in COVID-19. Libraries were prepared by immunoSEQ multiplex PCR; TCRdb keeps only in-frame clonotypes and omits some of them. Found here are more than 110,000 clones, 80% to 85% of them singletons; the top ten hold approximately 4.1%. The sequenced material came from peripheral blood. The source of these receptors is a woman of 80 years or more with acute or convalescent COVID-19. The CDR3 runs from the conserved cysteine through the conserved F or W. A D gene is named only where the DNA matches it firmly.

CDR3 length: 13
V gene: TRBV2
D gene: TRBD1
J gene: TRBJ1-2
CDR3 DNA: TGTGCCAGCATTGACAGGGCTAACTATGGCTACACCTTC
CDR3 protein: CASIDRANYGYTF

CDR3 length: 14
V gene: TRBV19
D gene: -
J gene: TRBJ1-6
CDR3 DNA: TGTGCCAGTAGTATTGAACTTGAGAATTCACCCCTCCACTTT
CDR3 protein: CASSIELENSPLHF

CDR3 length: 15
V gene: TRBV7-2
D gene: TRBD2
J gene: TRBJ2-7
CDR3 DNA: TGTGCCAGCAGCTCGTGGGTAGCGGGGCCCAACGAGCAGTACTTC
CDR3 protein: CASSSWVAGPNEQYF

CDR3 length: 16
V gene: TRBV19
D gene: TRBD2
J gene: TRBJ2-3
CDR3 DNA: TGTGCCAGTAGTAGGGGGACTAGCGGGGGGACAGATACGCAGTATTTT
CDR3 protein: CASSRGTSGGTDTQYF

CDR3 length: 14
V gene: TRBV25-1
D gene: TRBD1
J gene: TRBJ2-1
CDR3 DNA: TGTGCCAGCAGTGAGTGGCAGGGGGTAAATGAGCAGTTCTTC
CDR3 protein: CASSEWQGVNEQFF

CDR3 length: 13
V gene: TRBV12-3/TRBV12-4
D gene: -
J gene: TRBJ1-5
CDR3 DNA: TGTGCCAGCAGGCCCCGGGGAGATCAGCCCCAGCATTTT
CDR3 protein: CASRPRGDQPQHF

CDR3 length: 12
V gene: TRBV2
D gene: -
J gene: TRBJ2-1
CDR3 DNA: TGTGCCAGCAGTCCTCGTTACAATGAGCAGTTCTTC
CDR3 protein: CASSPRYNEQFF

CDR3 length: 12
V gene: TRBV6-5
D gene: -
J gene: TRBJ1-1
CDR3 DNA: TGTGCCAGCTACAGGGCGTACACTGAAGCTTTCTTT
CDR3 protein: CASYRAYTEAFF

CDR3 length: 13
V gene: TRBV20-1
D gene: -
J gene: TRBJ2-3
CDR3 DNA: TGCAGTGCTATTGACAGACACACAGATACGCAGTATTTT
CDR3 protein: CSAIDRHTDTQYF

CDR3 length: 15
V gene: TRBV10-2
D gene: -
J gene: TRBJ2-1
CDR3 DNA: TGCGCCAGCAGTGACTCCCCCTTCGGTGTCAATGAGCAGTTCTTC
CDR3 protein: CASSDSPFGVNEQFF